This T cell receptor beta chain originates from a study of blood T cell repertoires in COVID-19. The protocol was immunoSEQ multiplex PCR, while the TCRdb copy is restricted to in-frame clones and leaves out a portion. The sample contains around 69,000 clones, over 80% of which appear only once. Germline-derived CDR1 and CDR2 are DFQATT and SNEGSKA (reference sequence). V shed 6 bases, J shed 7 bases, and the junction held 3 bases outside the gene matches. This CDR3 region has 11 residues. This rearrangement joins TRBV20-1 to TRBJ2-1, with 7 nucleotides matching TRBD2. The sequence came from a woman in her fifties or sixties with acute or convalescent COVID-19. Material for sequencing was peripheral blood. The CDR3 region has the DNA TGCAGTGCGGAGCGGGGTAATGAGCAGTTCTTC. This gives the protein CSAERGNEQFF.